This T cell receptor (beta chain) originates from a study of vaccination and CD4 T cells after COVID-19. Overall study: Samples after vaccination came a median around 70 days past dose two, ranging 14 to 241. Overlapping spike pools from SARS-CoV-2 and HCoV-NL63, HCoV-OC43 and HCoV-229E served as culture stimuli. Broader study findings: Going from roughly 21 to 40, median SARS-CoV-2-reactive clonotypes did not rise significantly.

A remark on this clonotype: The antigen remains unidentified. A read error may account for a junction end that differs from germline.

Germline V gives CDR1 KGHDR, CDR2 SFDVKD. The CDR3 is 10 residues long. Scientists ran DNA taken from cultured CD4+ T cells through the Oncomine TCR Beta short-read assay for sequencing. One entry per CDR3 protein, called by TCRdb with MiXCR from the PCR reads. The sample carries around 21,000 distinct CDR3 sequences, approximately 56% recorded once. Treatment meaning: approximately nine-day PBMC culture with coronavirus spike peptide pools or control peptides (ViraFEST assay). This sequence joins TRBV24-1 and TRBJ1-2; 7 bases fit TRBD1. The receptor's source is a human donor who had recovered from COVID-19. Sequencing used CD4+ T cells from blood, cultured in vitro, obtained after SARS-CoV-2 vaccination. CDR3 in amino acids: CATSDRQGSF. The CDR3 DNA sequence: TGTGCCACCAGTGATCGACAGGGCTCCTTC.